Listed below are T cell receptor beta chains from one sample, sequenced in a study of T-cell reconstitution after alpha-beta-depleted transplantation in children. Via MiXCR, TCRdb re-called the PCR reads, giving one row per CDR3 protein. Of 150,000 to 250,000 distinct CDR3 sequences in the sample, less than 15% were seen once. The material sequenced was PBMCs from the stem cell graft donor, taken from the stem cell graft. The receptors originated from a human donor who donated a stem cell graft to a child with acute lymphoblastic leukemia. Both conserved end residues are part of each CDR3. A D gene is named only where the DNA matches it firmly. Not all rows give a size; the values are once, few, many and, for expanded clones, a class.

TRBV7-9,TRBD2,many,14,TRBJ2-1,CASTRLAGEFEQFF,TGTGCCAGTACCCGTCTCGCGGGAGAGTTTGAGCAGTTCTTC
TRBV29-1,TRBD1,many,13,TRBJ2-1,CSALQDRAHEQFF,TGCAGCGCCTTACAGGACAGGGCACATGAGCAGTTCTTC
TRBV20-1,TRBD2,many,15,TRBJ2-7,CSARESGRSNHEQYF,TGCAGTGCTAGAGAGAGCGGGAGGTCTAATCACGAGCAGTACTTC
TRBV28,.,many,13,TRBJ2-5,CASSFQYQETQYF,TGTGCCAGCAGTTTCCAATACCAAGAGACCCAGTACTTC
TRBV5-1,.,many,16,TRBJ2-2,CASSPSGTLNTGELFF,TGCGCCAGCAGCCCATCCGGGACCCTAAACACCGGGGAGCTGTTTTTT
TRBV6-5,.,many,14,TRBJ2-2,CASSYSQSTGELFF,TGTGCCAGCAGTTACTCTCAATCCACCGGGGAGCTGTTTTTT
TRBV2,.,.,15,TRBJ2-1,CASSLTGFRYNEQFF,TGTGCCAGCAGCCTTACAGGGTTTCGGTACAATGAGCAGTTCTTC
TRBV20-1,.,many,13,TRBJ2-6,CSARVGVGNVLTF,TGCAGTGCTAGAGTAGGCGTCGGTAACGTCCTGACTTTC
TRBV20-1,.,.,11,TRBJ2-1,CSARTTNEQFF,TGCAGTGCTAGAACCACAAATGAGCAGTTCTTC
TRBV4-2,TRBD2,many,18,TRBJ2-2,CASSQGWTSGRYTGELFF,TGTGCCAGCAGCCAAGGTTGGACTAGCGGGAGATATACCGGGGAGCTGTTTTTT
TRBV12-3/TRBV12-4,.,many,12,TRBJ1-4,CASSPSGEKLFF,TGTGCCAGCAGTCCCAGTGGTGAAAAACTGTTTTTT
TRBV5-1,TRBD2,many,14,TRBJ2-7,CASSPGTSIHEQYF,TGCGCCAGCAGCCCCGGGACTAGCATCCACGAGCAGTACTTC
TRBV11-2,.,.,14,TRBJ1-1,CASTTLREDTEAFF,TGTGCCAGCACCACCTTAAGGGAGGACACTGAAGCTTTCTTT
TRBV7-6,TRBD2,.,16,TRBJ2-3,CASRRGLAGLADTQYF,TGTGCCAGCAGAAGAGGACTAGCGGGACTCGCAGATACGCAGTATTTT
TRBV28,.,many,19,TRBJ1-1,CASSPPRWGDRGVNTEAFF,TGTGCCAGCAGTCCCCCGAGGTGGGGAGATCGGGGGGTGAACACTGAAGCTTTCTTT
TRBV5-5,TRBD1,many,14,TRBJ2-7,CASSNGQGAREQYF,TGTGCCAGCAGCAATGGACAGGGGGCTAGGGAGCAGTACTTC
TRBV7-8,.,many,12,TRBJ2-5,CASGVHQETQYF,TGTGCCAGCGGTGTCCATCAAGAGACCCAGTACTTC
TRBV5-1,TRBD2,many,14,TRBJ2-7,CASSKIAGGDEQYF,TGCGCCAGCAGCAAAATAGCGGGAGGGGACGAGCAGTACTTC
TRBV12-3/TRBV12-4,.,many,14,TRBJ2-2,CASQGGFDTGELFF,TGTGCCAGCCAGGGTGGGTTCGACACCGGGGAGCTGTTTTTT
TRBV7-8,.,few,14,TRBJ1-1,CASSLWAGRTEAFF,TGTGCCAGCAGCTTATGGGCAGGCAGGACTGAAGCTTTCTTT
TRBV5-1,.,few,14,TRBJ2-3,CASSHRPGADTQYF,TGCGCCAGCAGCCACAGACCAGGGGCAGATACGCAGTATTTT
TRBV29-1,.,many,15,TRBJ1-1,CSVDGRGVRDTEAFF,TGCAGCGTTGACGGGAGGGGGGTAAGGGACACTGAAGCTTTCTTT
TRBV5-1,TRBD2,.,15,TRBJ2-7,CASSPRTSGNYEQYF,TGCGCCAGCAGCCCCAGGACTAGCGGGAACTACGAGCAGTACTTC
TRBV5-1,.,many,13,TRBJ1-1,CASSPVPSTEAFF,TGCGCCAGCAGCCCGGTCCCTTCGACTGAAGCTTTCTTT
TRBV10-3,TRBD1,many,14,TRBJ2-5,CAISVTTGQETQYF,TGTGCCATCAGTGTCACGACAGGGCAAGAGACCCAGTACTTC
TRBV5-6,.,few,15,TRBJ1-4,CASSFQGSGGEKLFF,TGTGCCAGCAGCTTCCAGGGGAGTGGTGGTGAAAAACTGTTTTTT
TRBV7-2,.,many,14,TRBJ2-1,CASSLAGGANEQFF,TGTGCCAGCAGCTTAGCGGGAGGCGCCAATGAGCAGTTCTTC
TRBV29-1,.,many,15,TRBJ2-1,CSVDRRPETYNEQFF,TGCAGCGTTGATAGGAGGCCCGAAACCTACAATGAGCAGTTCTTC
TRBV11-1,TRBD2,few,18,TRBJ2-3,CASSLARWGLAGENTQYF,TGTGCCAGCAGCTTAGCACGATGGGGACTAGCGGGAGAAAATACGCAGTATTTT
TRBV5-4,.,many,16,TRBJ1-1,CASSRTAWSPNTEAFF,TGTGCCAGCAGCAGGACTGCCTGGAGCCCCAACACTGAAGCTTTCTTT
TRBV12-3/TRBV12-4,TRBD2,few,14,TRBJ2-3,CASSVQRGGDTQYF,TGTGCCAGCAGTGTCCAGCGGGGAGGAGATACGCAGTATTTT
TRBV7-2,.,many,16,TRBJ2-5,CASSPALTSLQETQYF,TGTGCCAGCAGCCCCGCTCTAACCAGTCTCCAAGAGACCCAGTACTTC
TRBV5-1,.,many,13,TRBJ1-1,CASSEDGDTEAFF,TGCGCCAGCAGCGAGGATGGGGACACTGAAGCTTTCTTT
TRBV20-1,TRBD1,many,12,TRBJ2-2,CSGQGDTGELFF,TGCAGTGGACAGGGGGATACCGGGGAGCTGTTTTTT
TRBV28,.,many,14,TRBJ2-7,CASSLRAGNYEQYF,TGTGCCAGCAGTTTGAGGGCAGGGAATTACGAGCAGTACTTC
TRBV10-3,.,many,13,TRBJ2-1,CAIWGSSYNEQFF,TGTGCCATCTGGGGTAGCTCCTACAATGAGCAGTTCTTC
TRBV7-8,TRBD2,many,17,TRBJ2-1,CASSLAPWTRGSSEQFF,TGTGCCAGCAGCTTAGCCCCCTGGACTAGAGGGTCGTCGGAGCAGTTCTTC
TRBV4-1,TRBD1,few,22,TRBJ2-1,CASSQGLQVRRDRGIYDNEQFF,TGCGCCAGCAGCCAAGGACTCCAAGTAAGACGGGACAGGGGAATCTACGACAATGAGCAGTTCTTC
TRBV5-1,.,many,15,TRBJ2-3,CASSFAGGGTDTQYF,TGCGCCAGCAGCTTTGCAGGGGGGGGCACAGATACGCAGTATTTT
TRBV6-5,.,many,16,TRBJ1-2,CASSYSKGWAWYGYTF,TGTGCCAGCAGTTACTCGAAAGGCTGGGCTTGGTATGGCTACACCTTC
TRBV29-1,.,.,14,TRBJ1-4,CGVGGIATNEKLFF,TGCGGCGTTGGGGGCATTGCGACTAATGAAAAACTGTTTTTT
TRBV19,.,.,15,TRBJ2-7,CASSRRDFMAHEQYF,TGTGCCAGTAGTAGACGGGACTTCATGGCTCACGAGCAGTACTTC
TRBV5-1,.,many,15,TRBJ2-3,CASSFEQIITDTQYF,TGCGCCAGCAGCTTCGAGCAAATTATTACAGATACGCAGTATTTT
TRBV20-1,.,.,14,TRBJ2-5,CSAEIVTSSETQYF,TGCAGTGCTGAGATAGTAACTAGTTCGGAGACCCAGTACTTC
TRBV20-1,TRBD2,many,16,TRBJ2-1,CSATRLGSGRKNEQFF,TGCAGTGCCACCCGATTGGGTAGCGGGAGGAAGAATGAGCAGTTCTTC
TRBV5-5,TRBD1,few,15,TRBJ2-2,CASSRDRGLGGELFF,TGTGCCAGCAGCCGAGACAGGGGTTTGGGCGGGGAGCTGTTTTTT
TRBV25-1,TRBD1,many,16,TRBJ2-3,CASSEFRGGRTDTQYF,TGTGCCAGCAGTGAATTCCGAGGGGGCAGGACAGATACGCAGTATTTT
TRBV7-9,.,.,14,TRBJ1-5,CASSPIWVDQPQHF,TGTGCCAGCAGCCCCATCTGGGTGGATCAGCCCCAGCATTTT
TRBV12-3/TRBV12-4,.,.,13,TRBJ2-1,CASGSGPMEEQFF,TGTGCCAGCGGGTCCGGGCCCATGGAGGAGCAGTTCTTC
TRBV27,.,.,14,TRBJ1-5,CASSLGSGSQPQHF,TGTGCCAGCAGTTTGGGTTCGGGGAGCCAGCCCCAGCATTTT
TRBV28,.,few,15,TRBJ1-2,CASSATGSVWRGYTF,TGTGCCAGCAGCGCCACAGGGAGCGTGTGGCGTGGCTACACCTTC
TRBV7-6,.,many,10,TRBJ2-7,CATVSYEQYF,TGTGCAACGGTCTCCTACGAGCAGTACTTC
TRBV28,TRBD2,many,14,TRBJ2-2,CASSLHGRTGELFF,TGTGCCAGCAGTTTACACGGGAGGACCGGGGAGCTGTTTTTT
TRBV5-1,TRBD1,many,15,TRBJ1-2,CARSGIGGAGFGYTF,TGCGCCAGAAGTGGCATAGGGGGCGCCGGGTTTGGCTACACCTTC
TRBV9,.,many,13,TRBJ1-1,CASSVGSRDEAFF,TGTGCCAGCAGCGTAGGGAGCAGGGATGAAGCTTTCTTT
TRBV27,.,few,11,TRBJ2-3,CASTPRDTQYF,TGTGCCAGCACCCCCCGGGATACGCAGTATTTT
TRBV29-1,.,many,14,TRBJ1-1,CSVVRGRMVEGAFF,TGCAGCGTTGTGAGGGGCCGAATGGTGGAGGGAGCTTTCTTT
TRBV5-1,TRBD2,many,18,TRBJ2-7,CASSVGPQGRGITYEQYF,TGCGCCAGCAGCGTAGGGCCCCAAGGGCGGGGGATTACCTACGAGCAGTACTTC
TRBV5-4,.,once,20,TRBJ2-1,CASSLFRDRLGQESRLEQFF,TGTGCCAGCAGCTTGTTTCGGGACCGCCTGGGGCAGGAAAGTCGATTAGAGCAGTTCTTC
TRBV5-1,TRBD1,many,14,TRBJ2-7,CASTMTGGPGEQYF,TGCGCCAGCACCATGACAGGGGGACCGGGTGAGCAGTACTTC